This T cell receptor (beta chain) was identified during a study of blood T cell repertoires in COVID-19 (dated by TCRdb to the early 2020s). In the study overall: Samples covering the acute and convalescent phases of COVID-19 were provided by collaborators in the United States, Italy and Spain. The repertoires were released in a freely available public database meant as a resource for research on the immune response to SARS-CoV-2. The prospective study material was composed of cDNA or gDNA derived from T cells, B-cell-depleted T cells, or PBMCs. Where available, HLA class I and class II types were taken from metadata supplied by the sample provider and were not determined by assay-based typing. Deeply sampled blood TCRbeta repertoires from subjects exposed to, actively infected with, or recovered from COVID-19 were included in the dataset. Samples came from the ongoing ImmuneRACE study (first 160 participants) plus 1,254 subjects from 6 global collaborators. Nearly every sample came with metadata listing a de-identified subject ID, COVID-19 status, age in years and sex.

The paper's findings and limits, for the study overall: How much clinical and demographic metadata was included differed by source and by participant, and the metadata was provided uncurated.

The immunoSEQ Assay, a bias-controlled multiplex PCR, was used to amplify TCRbeta CDR3 regions from genomic DNA. The source study handled its data this way. The number of nucleated cells in each sample was estimated by amplification of reference gene primers within the assay. To quantify the absolute abundance of each unique TCRbeta CDR3 rearrangement, sequence reads were collapsed and filtered. For each sample, productive Simpson clonality was calculated by taking the square root of Simpson's diversity index across productive rearrangements. In its TCRdb copy, this immuneACCESS table keeps in-frame sequences only and misses some clones. Where compared with another copy, unresolved V genes explain less than half of these, and the others have no known cause. The V and J calls and clone size come from that table; D and trimming were worked out from the DNA. The sample yields 200,000 or so clones; 84% were counted once. Roughly 5.3% of the sample goes to the ten largest clones.

Remarks on this clone: Its antigen is still unknown. No much larger clonotype is one base removed from it; base qualities were not supplied.

A second Seattle source provided samples from volunteer blood donors who had recovered from COVID-19. The collaborating institutions used their own protocols to collect whole blood in K2EDTA tubes. For TCRbeta analysis, collaborators shipped samples as frozen whole blood, isolated PBMCs, or DNA extracted from either of those sample types. Sequencing was done on a sample of peripheral blood. The origin of this receptor is a woman in her sixties who had recovered from COVID-19.

Here the CDR3 is given as CASSALHRFEAFF. The DNA reads TGTGCCAGCAGCGCATTGCACAGGTTCGAAGCTTTCTTT. The chain uses TRBV9 and TRBJ1-1; possibly the D gene is TRBD1, per 5 matching bases. CDR1 and CDR2 (SGDLS, YYNGEE) derive from the germline V gene. Deletion took 3 bases off V and 8 bases off J, with a span of 14 bases between the germline ends. The CDR3 has 13 amino acids, counting the end cysteine and phenylalanine. The DNA shown is the 39-base CDR3, in frame from base 1.